This TCR beta chain was recovered during a study of blood T cell repertoires in COVID-19. Study background: From the United States, Italy and Spain came samples of acute and convalescent COVID-19. The analysed material was cDNA or gDNA that came from T cells, B-cell-depleted T cells, or PBMCs.

This clone was observed a handful of times. V trimming: 1 base; J trimming: 0 bases; junction bases outside the gene matches: 4. From germline, CDR1 is SGHRS and CDR2 YFSETQ. The CDR3 length is 15 residues. Authors' processing steps: The authors estimated nucleated cell counts from reference gene primer amplification. Repertoires were generated with immunoSEQ multiplex PCR, while TCRdb's copy carries only in-frame clones and drops some. Clone size and the V and J calls come from that table; the DNA yielded D and trimming. The table lists under 200,000 clones, more than 85% of them singletons, with approximately 0.5% in the top ten.

This sequence joins TRBV5-1 and TRBJ2-7; TRBD2 agrees at 7 bases. The sequenced sample was peripheral blood. The origin of this receptor is a man aged 50 to 60 with acute or convalescent COVID-19. CDR3 DNA: TGCGCCAGCAGCTTGTCGAGCGGGGACTCCTACGAGCAGTACTTC. Its protein product is CASSLSSGDSYEQYF.